These 25 T cell receptor beta chains came from one sample sequenced in a study of blood T cell repertoires in COVID-19. Sequencing was performed with immunoSEQ multiplex PCR; in TCRdb, only in-frame clones are kept and a portion is missing. Of about 50,000 clones listed, around 84% are singletons. The source material was peripheral blood. These receptors came from an elderly woman with COVID-19, enrolled during active disease.

The chain joins TRBV6-5 to TRBJ1-3, with D uncertain. This CDR3 region has 16 residues. V lost 0 bases and J 2 bases, leaving 11 bases between the germline ends. Per germline, CDR1 MNHEY and CDR2 SVGAGI. The CDR3 bases are TGTGCCAGCAGTTACTCGTTCGGGCGGGCTGGAAACACCATATATTTT. The encoded protein is CASSYSFGRAGNTIYF.

This clone was found once. The V call is TRBV5-1, the J call TRBJ1-5; unclear D gene. Germline-derived CDR1 and CDR2 are SGHRS and YFSETQ. The CDR3 consists of 13 residues. The V and J ends lost 0 bases and 4 bases respectively, with 5 bases between them. This CDR3 is CASSLGLNQPQHF. CDR3 bases: TGCGCCAGCAGCTTGGGTCTAAATCAGCCCCAGCATTTT.

This chain connects TRBV28 to TRBJ1-5; tentatively, D is TRBD1 (5 bases). The germline gives CDR1 MDHEN, CDR2 SYDVKM. The CDR3 spans 14 residues. V was clipped by 3 bases and J by 4 bases, with 10 bases between them. The CDR3: CASSLNGGNQPQHF. CDR3 nucleotide sequence: TGTGCCAGCAGTTTGAACGGGGGGAATCAGCCCCAGCATTTT.

The chain couples TRBV6-5 to TRBJ1-3; weak D call: TRBD1 (5 bases). The CDR3 runs to 14 residues. The V end lost 7 bases, the J end lost 3 bases, and 13 bases lay between the germline ends. CDR1 and CDR2 (germline): MNHEY, SVGAGI. The CDR3, as DNA: TGTGCCAGCACCGGGGGGGGGTTTGGAAACACCATATATTTT. It specifies CASTGGGFGNTIYF.

V gene TRBV5-1 combines with J gene TRBJ2-2; 10 positions agree with TRBD1. The ends lost 4 bases at V and 3 bases at J; junction bases unmatched: 6. CDR1 is SGHRS, CDR2 YFSETQ, per germline. The CDR3 has 16 residues. The CDR3 nucleotides are TGCGCCAGCAGCGCGGGACAGGGGTCCTACACCGGGGAGCTGTTTTTT. Translated, it gives CASSAGQGSYTGELFF.

This clone showed up just once. The chain carries TRBV6-6 and TRBJ1-2, with TRBD1 identical over 12 bases. V lost 6 bases and J lost 7; bases outside the gene matches: 12. This CDR3 has 16 residues. CDR1 is MNHNY, CDR2 SVGAGI, per germline (reference sequence). The CDR3 DNA reads as TGTGCCAGCAGCCCGGGACAGGGGGCGAGGCAAAGTGGCTACACCTTC. This gives the protein CASSPGQGARQSGYTF.

J is TRBJ2-7 and V is TRBV4-2; 11 bases are a match to TRBD2. The CDR3 contains 16 residues. After removal of 4 bases from V and 4 bases from J, the junction contained 9 bases not matched to a gene. Germline assignment: CDR1 LGHNA and CDR2 YNFKEQ. The CDR3 protein is CASSRQGTSGLYEQYF. CDR3 sequence (DNA): TGTGCCAGCAGCCGCCAAGGGACTAGCGGCCTTTACGAGCAGTACTTC.

The CDR3 protein is CASSEQGHQGGGPYGYTF. The CDR3 DNA is TGTGCCAGCAGTGAGCAGGGTCACCAGGGGGGAGGTCCCTATGGCTACACCTTC. The J gene is TRBJ1-2, the V gene TRBV2; 7 nucleotides line up with TRBD1. CDR1 and CDR2 from the germline V gene are SNHLY and FYNNEI. The CDR3 sequence is 18 residues long. Germline trimming cut 3 bases from V and 4 bases from J; bases unmatched to any gene: 17.

V gene TRBV25-1 combines with J gene TRBJ2-7; 8 bases are shared with TRBD1. CDR3 length: 14 residues. Germline CDR1 MGHDK, CDR2 SYGVNS. V lost 4 bases to trimming and J lost 2 bases; unmatched junction nucleotides: 4. The CDR3 DNA reads as TGTGCCAGCAGTGCCAGGGGGCAAACCTACGAGCAGTACTTC. This sequence encodes CASSARGQTYEQYF.

The chain links TRBV3-1 (or the pseudogene TRBV3-2) to TRBJ2-7; no clear D. The CDR3 sequence is 12 residues long. Trimming stripped 0 bases from V and 8 bases from J, with 8 bases between. Germline V gene lookup returns CDR1 LGHDT and CDR2 YNNKEL (reference sequence). The CDR3 DNA follows: TGTGCCAGCAGCCAAGAAGTTAGAAAGCAGTACTTC. This sequence encodes CASSQEVRKQYF.

This clone appeared a single time. The genes are TRBV6-1 and TRBJ1-1; no firm D call. V lost 1 base and J lost 12, with 12 bases in between. This CDR3 is built from 12 residues. Looked up from germline, CDR1 is MNHNS and CDR2 is SASEGT. CDR3 protein: CASSEVVGETFF. CDR3 DNA: TGTGCCAGCAGTGAAGTGGTGGGCGAAACTTTCTTT.

The chain uses TRBV6-6 and TRBJ2-7; TRBD1 agrees at 7 bases. Germline CDR1 and CDR2: MNHNY and SVGAGI (reference sequence). CDR3 length: 14 residues. V trimming: 4 bases; J trimming: 4 bases; junction bases outside the gene matches: 7. For the CDR3, the DNA is TGTGCCAGCAGTTTATACGACAGGGCTTACGAGCAGTACTTC. Protein sequence: CASSLYDRAYEQYF.

V usage is TRBV19 and J usage is TRBJ1-4; TRBD1 might be the D (5 bases). The CDR3 extends over 17 amino acids. In germline, CDR1 is LNHDA, CDR2 SQIVND (reference sequence). With 3 bases removed from V and 0 bases from J, the gap between germline ends came to 14 bases. The DNA for the CDR3 is TGTGCCAGTAGTATGGGAGGGACCGGTTCAACTAATGAAAAACTGTTTTTT. Residues: CASSMGGTGSTNEKLFF.

The J gene is TRBJ1-1, the V gene TRBV12-3 or TRBV12-4; a possible D gene is TRBD1 (5 bases). Trimming shortened V by 10 bases and J by 5 bases, and 17 bases separated the two germline ends. CDR3 length equals 13 residues. The chain's CDR3 is CATSRQGTTEAFF. For the CDR3, the DNA is TGTGCCACCAGCCGGCAAGGGACTACTGAAGCTTTCTTT.

This chain uses TRBV24-1 with TRBJ1-2, with TRBD1 identical over 7 bases. Unmatched junction bases numbered 6, after V lost 5 bases and J lost 4 bases. CDR3 size: 14 residues. Germline V gene sequence: CDR1 KGHDR, CDR2 SFDVKD. CDR3 region: CATSGTDRVYGYTF. For the CDR3, the DNA is TGTGCCACCAGTGGAACAGACAGGGTCTATGGCTACACCTTC.

The rearrangement uses TRBV24-1 and TRBJ2-6, with no clear D. The CDR3 is made up of 17 amino acids. Deletions cut 3 bases from V and 0 bases from J, with 11 bases between. Per germline, CDR1 KGHDR and CDR2 SFDVKD. The CDR3 DNA is TGTGCCACCAGTGATCGGTATGAGAGCTCTGGGGCCAACGTCCTGACTTTC. This sequence encodes CATSDRYESSGANVLTF.

V and J are TRBV19 and TRBJ2-1; 13 bases line up with TRBD2. With 4 bases clipped from V and 0 bases from J, the junction kept 6 bases outside the gene matches. The CDR3 is 18 amino acids. Germline-derived CDR1 and CDR2 are LNHDA and SQIVND (reference sequence). The DNA of the CDR3 is TGTGCCAGTAGTAACGGACTAGCGGGGGCCCGCTCCTACAATGAGCAGTTCTTC. Translating gives CASSNGLAGARSYNEQFF.

The chain recombines TRBV7-8 with TRBJ2-1, with TRBD2 as a possible D gene (5 bases). Germline CDR1 reads SGHVS; CDR2 reads FQNEAQ. The CDR3 loop spans 17 amino acids. Between the trimmed V and J ends, which lost 4 bases and 0 bases, there was a span of 16 bases. CDR3 sequence (DNA): TGTGCCAGCAGCTCCCGAGGCTCCGGGGACTCCTACAATGAGCAGTTCTTC. Its protein is CASSSRGSGDSYNEQFF.

The gene calls are TRBV18 and TRBJ1-3; 7 bases are a match to TRBD1. The CDR3 has 19 amino acids. The germline V gene encodes CDR1 KGHSH and CDR2 LQKENI. The trim removed 0 bases at V and 0 bases at J, leaving 11 bases unmatched. The CDR3 nucleotides are TGTGCCAGCTCACCACCGTGGGACAGTATACTCTTCTCTGGAAACACCATATATTTT. Protein sequence: CASSPPWDSILFSGNTIYF. The whole variable domain, filled in from reference TRBV18 and TRBJ1-3, reads NAGVMQNPRHLVRRRGQEARLRCSPMKGHSHVYWYRQLPEEGLKFMVYLQKENIIDESGMPKERFSAEFPKEGPSILRIQQVVRGDSAAYFCASSPPWDSILFSGNTIYFGEGSWLTVV.

This rearrangement joins TRBV5-8 to TRBJ1-5; D ambiguous. Trimming left V 7 bases short and J 0 bases short, with 14 bases between. The CDR3 spans 15 residues. The germline V gene has CDR1 SGHTS and CDR2 YDEGEE. DNA for the CDR3: TGTGCCAGCGCGCAATCAGGATATAGCAATCAGCCCCAGCATTTT. Protein sequence: CASAQSGYSNQPQHF.

V usage is TRBV6-5 and J usage is TRBJ1-6; D might be TRBD1 (6 bases). V lost 0 bases and J 9 bases, leaving 12 bases between the germline ends. Germline V gene lookup returns CDR1 MNHEY and CDR2 SVGAGI. The CDR3 has 15 residues. CDR3 nucleotides: TGTGCCAGCAGTTACTCGAGCCAGGGGCGTTCACCCCTCCACTTT. Amino acids: CASSYSSQGRSPLHF.

DNA of the CDR3: TGTGCCAGCAGACGACAGGGTACAACTAATGAAAAACTGTTTTTT. As protein: CASRRQGTTNEKLFF. This sequence joins TRBV27 and TRBJ1-4, with 7 bases aligning to TRBD1. With V trimmed by 6 bases and J by 0 bases, 4 bases remained unmatched. Germline CDR1 is MNHEY and CDR2 is SMNVEV (reference sequence). The CDR3 is 15 residues long.

V usage is TRBV13 and J usage is TRBJ1-2; TRBD1 might be the D (6 bases). Germline V gene lookup returns CDR1 PRHDT and CDR2 FYEKMQ (reference sequence). Trimming left V 4 bases short and J 5 bases short, with 20 bases between. This CDR3 is 16 amino acids long. The CDR3 reads CASSSMRTGTPYGYTF. The CDR3 DNA reads as TGTGCCAGCAGCTCTATGCGCACCGGGACACCTTATGGCTACACCTTC.

The chain recombines TRBV7-9 with TRBJ1-1; D not certain. This CDR3 is 11 amino acids long. The germline CDR1 and CDR2 sequences are SEHNR and FQNEAQ (reference sequence). V lost 3 bases and J 8 bases, leaving 7 bases between the germline ends. Here the CDR3 reads CASSLSREAFF. The CDR3 DNA reads as TGTGCCAGCAGCTTGAGCAGGGAAGCTTTCTTT.

The chain combines TRBV2 with TRBJ1-4, with 7 bases fitting TRBD1. The CDR3 spans 15 residues. The germline gives CDR1 SNHLY, CDR2 FYNNEI. V was pared by 6 bases and J by 7 bases, with 11 bases of the junction left unmatched. CDR3 amino acids: CASRLTGAGGEKLFF. The CDR3 nucleotides are TGTGCCAGCAGGTTAACAGGGGCCGGGGGTGAAAAACTGTTTTTT.